The 20 T cell receptor beta chains given below trace back to one sample, sequenced in a study of T cells in Graves' hyperthyroidism and ophthalmopathy. Regions amplified from RNA transcripts were the TCR beta CDR3 regions. TCR CDR3 regions were first amplified by RT-PCR with HTBI primers. One entry per CDR3 protein, called by TCRdb with MiXCR from the multiplex PCR reads. The data hold around 300,000 distinct CDR3 sequences, with more than 11% observed a single time. The sequencing sample was made of blood. These receptors came from a woman aged 25 to 39 with Graves' hyperthyroidism.

The gene calls are TRBV24-1 and TRBJ2-7, with D possibly matching TRBD2 (5 bases). Trimming took 3 bases from V and 6 from J, leaving 8 bases between them. The germline gives CDR1 KGHDR, CDR2 SFDVKD. The CDR3 spans 12 residues. CDR3 nucleotides: TGTGCCACCAGTGATCGAGGAGGCGAGCAGTACTTC. Translation gives CATSDRGGEQYF.

CDR3 residues: CASSEGAGGVSEQYF. The CDR3 DNA follows: TGTGCCAGCAGCGAAGGGGCGGGAGGGGTCTCCGAGCAGTACTTC. The chain uses TRBV9 and TRBJ2-7, with 9 bases aligning to TRBD2. With 3 bases clipped from V and 6 bases from J, the junction kept 10 bases outside the gene matches. The germline CDR1 and CDR2 sequences are SGDLS and YYNGEE. The length of the CDR3 is 15 residues.

This clonotype was detected many times. This sequence joins TRBV6-1 and TRBJ1-1; the D gene is possibly TRBD1 (5 bases). Trimming removed 1 base from V and 10 bases from J, with 10 bases in between. The CDR3 consists of 12 residues. CDR1 is MNHNS, CDR2 SASEGT, per germline. Here the CDR3 reads CASSEDGGGAFF. CDR3 nucleotides: TGTGCCAGCAGTGAAGACGGGGGGGGAGCTTTCTTT.

This clonotype was counted many times. The gene calls are TRBV20-1 and TRBJ2-1, with 9 nucleotides matching TRBD2. The ends lost 1 base at V and 6 bases at J; junction bases unmatched: 7. The CDR3 runs 15 residues. The germline gives CDR1 DFQATT, CDR2 SNEGSKA (reference sequence). CDR3 in amino acids: CSARGVAGGGNEQFF. The DNA of the CDR3 is TGCAGTGCTAGAGGCGTCGCGGGAGGGGGCAATGAGCAGTTCTTC.

This clonotype came up a few times. The chain uses TRBV7-2 and TRBJ1-2; 7 bases line up with TRBD1. The CDR3 is 13 residues long. Germline-derived CDR1 and CDR2 are SGHTA and FQGNSA. V dropped 5 bases and J dropped 6; count of bases not matched to a gene: 6. CDR3 sequence (DNA): TGTGCCAGCAGCCGGGACAGAATCAATGGCTACACCTTC. Its translation is CASSRDRINGYTF.

This clonotype was detected ten times or more. The chain recombines TRBV7-2 with TRBJ2-7; TRBD2 aligns across 10 bases. CDR1 is SGHTA, CDR2 FQGNSA, per germline. J gave up 6 bases and V 5 bases, and 16 bases lay outside the gene matches. This CDR3 spans 17 amino acids. The CDR3 nucleotides read TGTGCCAGCAGCCTGCCTACCCTTAGCGGGAGGTTCCGCGAGCAGTACTTC. It specifies CASSLPTLSGRFREQYF.

The chain carries TRBV5-4 and TRBJ2-3; weak D call: TRBD2 (5 bases). CDR1 is SGHNT and CDR2 is YYREEE in the germline V gene (reference sequence). V was pared by 1 base and J by 3 bases, with 9 bases between. There are 14 residues in the CDR3. Written as DNA, the CDR3 is TGTGCCAGCAGCTTGCCCGTAGCGACAGATACGCAGTATTTT. This sequence encodes CASSLPVATDTQYF.

This clonotype was detected many times. This sequence joins TRBV20-1 and TRBJ2-5; 7 positions match TRBD2. CDR1 and CDR2 from the germline V gene are DFQATT and SNEGSKA (reference sequence). This CDR3 contains 15 residues. V gave up 5 bases and J gave up 9 bases; unmatched junction bases: 18. The CDR3 coding sequence is TGCAGTGCTCCCCCAAAGACTAGCCTACAAGCGGCCCAGTACTTC. Its translation is CSAPPKTSLQAAQYF.

This clonotype was observed a few times. The chain combines TRBV30 with TRBJ1-5; D gene ambiguous. The V gene lost 2 bases and the J gene lost 0 bases, with 5 bases spanning the gap. This CDR3 is 13 amino acids long. Germline values: CDR1 GTSNPN, CDR2 SVGIG (reference sequence). CDR3 in amino acids: CAWSLNSNQPQHF. CDR3 DNA sequence: TGTGCCTGGAGTCTCAATAGCAATCAGCCCCAGCATTTT.

The sample holds many counts of this clonotype. This chain joins TRBV11-3 and TRBJ1-1; tentatively, D is TRBD1 (5 bases). CDR1 SGHNT and CDR2 YENEEA come from the germline V gene. CDR3 length equals 14 residues. Trimming took off 9 bases at V and 1 base at J, with 15 bases between the two ends. In DNA form, the CDR3 reads TGTGCCAGGGGGCCCCGGCCAGGGAACACTGAAGCTTTCTTT. Its protein product is CARGPRPGNTEAFF.

This clonotype was recorded many times. The chain uses TRBV9 and TRBJ1-4; the D gene is possibly TRBD1 (5 bases). The CDR3 runs 16 residues. Trimming left V 3 bases short and J 8 bases short, with 20 bases between. Germline V lookup: CDR1 SGDLS, CDR2 YYNGEE. CDR3 coding DNA: TGTGCCAGCAGCGCGAATCAGGGTAGAACTGGGGAAAAACTGTTTTTT. It codes for CASSANQGRTGEKLFF.

This clonotype was observed a handful of times. The chain couples TRBV19 to TRBJ2-5; TRBD1 might be the D (6 bases). This CDR3 is built from 14 residues. Germline CDR1 LNHDA, CDR2 SQIVND (reference sequence). Trimming removed 3 bases at V and 3 bases at J, with 11 bases between. CDR3 nucleotide sequence: TGTGCCAGTAGTATCAGAGGGGGTGAAGAGACCCAGTACTTC. This translates into CASSIRGGEETQYF.

This sequence joins TRBV7-9 and TRBJ2-5; D might be TRBD2 (6 bases). The V end was cut by 7 bases, the J end by 2 bases, with 17 bases between. The CDR3 has 15 residues. Per the germline V gene, CDR1 is SEHNR and CDR2 is FQNEAQ (reference sequence). Written as DNA, the CDR3 is TGTGCCAGCATCCTTTCCGGGGGTGGACAAGAGACCCAGTACTTC. Its protein is CASILSGGGQETQYF.

This clonotype was counted only a few times. The chain uses TRBV6-5 and TRBJ2-2, with a weak D call TRBD1 (6 bases). Trimming removed 4 bases at V and 5 bases at J, with 14 bases between. Germline CDR1 reads MNHEY; CDR2 reads SVGAGI. The CDR3 sequence is 15 residues long. CDR3 bases: TGTGCCAGCAGTTTATCTGGACAGAGGACCGGGGAGCTGTTTTTT. Amino acid sequence: CASSLSGQRTGELFF.

The table lists this clonotype with a few counts. The gene calls are TRBV27 and TRBJ1-4, with D possibly matching TRBD1 (6 bases). Germline values: CDR1 MNHEY, CDR2 SMNVEV (reference sequence). This CDR3 region has 14 residues. V was clipped by 3 bases and J by 8 bases, with 13 bases between them. The CDR3 DNA is TGTGCCAGCAGTTTCAGGGGCGCCGAAGAAAAACTGTTTTTT. Encoded protein: CASSFRGAEEKLFF.

This clonotype was picked up many times. The chain combines TRBV24-1 with TRBJ1-6; D not certain. The CDR3 runs to 13 residues. From germline, CDR1 is KGHDR and CDR2 SFDVKD. The V and J ends lost 7 bases and 10 bases respectively, with 13 bases between them. The CDR3 sequence: CATSEGSSSPLHF. CDR3 DNA sequence: TGTGCCACCAGCGAGGGATCAAGCTCACCCCTCCACTTT.

The table lists this clonotype with many counts. The chain links TRBV24-1 to TRBJ2-2; tentative D call: TRBD2 (5 bases). V gave up 4 bases and J gave up 4 bases, with 18 bases separating them. CDR3 length: 17 residues. The germline gives CDR1 KGHDR, CDR2 SFDVKD. In DNA, the CDR3 is TGTGCCACCAGTGACCCTACGCGAGGGAAACGCACCGGGGAGCTGTTTTTT. It yields the protein CATSDPTRGKRTGELFF.

This chain links TRBV18 with TRBJ1-2; TRBD1 aligns across 10 bases. The junction had 4 bases not matched to a gene; V was cut back by 5 bases and J by 7 bases. This CDR3 has 13 residues. In germline, CDR1 is KGHSH, CDR2 LQKENI. The CDR3 protein is CASSTGQGFGYTF. The CDR3 bases are TGTGCCAGCTCAACGGGACAGGGGTTTGGCTACACCTTC.

This clonotype was detected ten times or more. The chain employs TRBV29-1 and TRBJ2-3; D unresolved. Trimming removed 5 bases from V and 4 bases from J, with 4 bases in between. Germline-derived CDR1 and CDR2 are SQVTM and ANQGSEA. The CDR3 loop spans 10 amino acids. This CDR3 is CSVFSDTQYF. The CDR3 DNA reads as TGCAGCGTTTTTTCAGATACGCAGTATTTT.

This clonotype was counted between two and nine times. The chain employs TRBV28 and TRBJ2-7, with D tentatively TRBD1 (6 bases). Germline CDR1 MDHEN, CDR2 SYDVKM. CDR3 length equals 12 residues. V lost 7 bases and J lost 4, with 11 bases in between. Here the CDR3 DNA reads TGTGCCAGCAATCAGGGGCGTTACGAGCAGTACTTC. This translates into CASNQGRYEQYF.